This T cell receptor beta chain appears in the sequencing data of a study of CD8 T cells in ankylosing spondylitis. Study results and caveats: Clones linked with disease were CD8+ and fairly uncommon in the peripheral blood. For ankylosing spondylitis blood, a TCR beta motif of 8 or 9 highly homologous variants appeared characteristic. Matched synovial fluid from ankylosing spondylitis patients was reported to be enriched for disease-linked clones. Past studies reported some motif variants in reactive arthritis synovial fluid and blood.

Germline lookup yields CDR1 SQVTM and CDR2 ANQGSEA. V lost 0 bases, J lost 7 bases, and 13 bases lay in between. The CDR3 is made up of 13 amino acids. It was by quantitative 5'-RACE with molecular barcodes that TCR beta libraries were made. Via MiXCR, TCRdb re-called the 5' RACE reads, giving one row per CDR3 protein. The profile covers a few hundred thousand distinct CDR3 sequences, with around 16% appearing a single time and approximately 40% taken by the ten largest. This clonotype came up once. As yet, its antigen is unknown. The sequencing input was blood, either unsorted or a sorted T cell fraction (not recorded which). J is TRBJ2-7 and V is TRBV29-1; TRBD1 or TRBD2 may be the D gene (5 bases each). This TCR derives from a male donor with ankylosing spondylitis. The CDR3 sequence: CSVEDQRGGEQYF. In nucleotides, the CDR3 is TGCAGCGTTGAAGATCAGAGGGGCGGGGAGCAGTACTTC.